This T cell receptor beta chain was observed in a study of T-cell memory formation after mild COVID-19. Study-level background: TCR clusters were largely donor specific. Study observations and caveats: Mainly in CM and EM were contracting CD4+ clones; CD8+ were in EMRA. Some clones that responded turned up in pre-infection memory, which suggests that cross-reactive memory joined in.

TCRdb analysed the 5' RACE reads with MiXCR anew, one entry per CDR3 protein. Of over 70,000 distinct CDR3 sequences listed, about an eighth were seen once; the top ten hold approximately 26%. On this clonotype itself: Its specificity is unknown.

The CDR3 loop spans 17 amino acids. With 7 bases removed from V and 8 bases from J, the gap between germline ends came to 24 bases. Germline loops: CDR1 MNHEY, CDR2 SVGAGI. Sequenced: PBMCs or a T cell subset sorted from them (not recorded which). The rearrangement uses TRBV6-5 and TRBJ2-6; D not resolved. This sequence was found in an adult woman who had mild COVID-19 (a few samples of this study predate the infection). Cell type and time point are not known. CDR3 DNA: TGTGCCAGCAATCCTACGAGCCGGCTCCTGGGCCCCAACGTCCTGACTTTC. Translated: CASNPTSRLLGPNVLTF.